The following is a T cell receptor (beta chain) sequence with its context. These data come from a study of OX40 agonist ivuxolimab in advanced cancers. As for the study in general: The group had a mean age of roughly 65 years, ranged from about 20 to 79, and was 80% to 90% male.

Sequencing used immunoSEQ multiplex PCR; TCRdb keeps in-frame clones, though not all of them. The data show approximately 82,000 clones, around 90% seen once. This CDR3 comprises 13 residues. V was cut by 4 bases and J by 7 bases, with 14 bases left in between. Germline loops: CDR1 SGHRS, CDR2 YFSETQ. The sample was CD4+ or CD8+ T cells sorted from blood, taken in a trial of the OX40 agonist ivuxolimab. The chain couples TRBV5-1 to TRBJ1-1; D not certain. This receptor was identified in an adult with an advanced solid tumor such as melanoma, head and neck, liver or kidney cancer. The CDR3: CASSPTGGFEAFF. For the CDR3, the DNA is TGCGCCAGCAGCCCTACGGGAGGATTTGAAGCTTTCTTT.